The source of this T cell receptor beta chain is a study of blood T cell repertoires in COVID-19. For the study at large: Samples of COVID-19 (acute and convalescent) were obtained from the United States, Italy and Spain. T cells, B-cell-depleted T cells, or PBMCs supplied cDNA or gDNA.

Losses at the gene ends were 3 bases for V and 6 bases for J; bases not matched to a gene: 10. There are 17 residues in the CDR3. In germline, CDR1 is LGHDT, CDR2 YNNKEL (reference sequence). In the authors' workflow: It was from reference gene primer amplification that nucleated cell counts were estimated. Profiled with immunoSEQ multiplex PCR; TCRdb holds only in-frame clones, not every one. V and J calls and clone size are copied from that table; D and trimming were computed from the DNA. The sample lists 13,000 or so clones, over 85% occurring once. Material: peripheral blood. The chain has TRBV3-1 (or the pseudogene TRBV3-2) and TRBJ2-7; 14 nucleotides line up with TRBD2. The receptor comes from a man between 70 and 80 years old with active COVID-19. DNA for the CDR3: TGTGCCAGCAGCCATTGGGCCGGGACTAGCGGGGGCGTCGAGCAGTACTTC. It is translated as CASSHWAGTSGGVEQYF.